Each of the 2 T cell receptor beta chains below was sequenced from the same sample in a study of shared clonotypes between healthy human individuals. Here immunoSEQ multiplex PCR was the method, and the copy in TCRdb shows in-frame clones only, minus some. The sample includes roughly 2.1 million clones, about 93% of them seen just once. CD45RO-negative cells were positively selected for CCR7, leaving out terminally differentiated effector memory CD45RA+ cells. Sequenced material: naive CD8+ T cells from PBMCs. All receptors derive from a man aged 18 to 35 in good health. Some clones in this sample may be carry-over from other donors' samples.

V gene TRBV28 combines with J gene TRBJ2-7, with D possibly matching TRBD2 (5 bases). Trimming cost V 6 bases and J 0 bases, with 21 bases left between them. The CDR3 length is 17 residues. Per germline, CDR1 MDHEN and CDR2 SYDVKM. The CDR3 DNA reads as TGTGCCAGCAGCTCCCCTTTTGAGGGCCAAAGCTCCTACGAGCAGTACTTC. Translating gives CASSSPFEGQSSYEQYF.

The chain links TRBV6-5 to TRBJ2-3, with a weak D call TRBD1 (5 bases). Trimming removed 2 bases at V and 5 bases at J, with 11 bases between. The CDR3 has 14 residues. In germline, CDR1 is MNHEY, CDR2 SVGAGI. CDR3: CASSYLGAGDTQYF. As DNA, the CDR3 is TGTGCCAGCAGTTACCTAGGGGCAGGAGATACGCAGTATTTT.